This TCR beta chain was sequenced in a study of T cells in Graves' hyperthyroidism and ophthalmopathy. In its sample, this clonotype was seen many times. V shed 1 base, J shed 1 base, and the junction held 2 bases outside the gene matches. Per germline, CDR1 MNHEY and CDR2 SMNVEV (reference sequence). This CDR3 has 16 residues. TCR beta CDR3 regions were amplified from RNA transcripts. RT-PCR in the first round (using the HTBI primer set) targeted the TCR CDR3. TCRdb called the multiplex PCR reads again in MiXCR, with one record for every CDR3 protein. This table holds about 690,000 distinct CDR3 sequences, 15% to 20% found once.

The sequencing input was blood. The rearrangement links TRBV27 to TRBJ2-3; TRBD1 matches 10 bases. The receptor's source is a man aged 45-65 years with Graves' hyperthyroidism. This chain's CDR3 is CASSLYGTGGTDTQYF. Here the CDR3 DNA reads TGTGCCAGCAGTTTATATGGGACAGGGGGCACAGATACGCAGTATTTT.